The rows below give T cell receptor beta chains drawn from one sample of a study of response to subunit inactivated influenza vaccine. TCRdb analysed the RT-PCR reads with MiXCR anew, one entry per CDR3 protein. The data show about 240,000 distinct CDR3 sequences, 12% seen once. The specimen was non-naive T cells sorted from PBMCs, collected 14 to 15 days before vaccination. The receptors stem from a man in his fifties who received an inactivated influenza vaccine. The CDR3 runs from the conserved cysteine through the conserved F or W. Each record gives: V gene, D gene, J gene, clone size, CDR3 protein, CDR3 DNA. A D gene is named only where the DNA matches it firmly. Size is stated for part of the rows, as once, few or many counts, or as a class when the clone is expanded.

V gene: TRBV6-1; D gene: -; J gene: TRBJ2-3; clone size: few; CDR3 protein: CASSQGPTEDTQYF; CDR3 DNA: TGTGCCAGCAGTCAGGGGCCCACAGAAGATACGCAGTATTTT
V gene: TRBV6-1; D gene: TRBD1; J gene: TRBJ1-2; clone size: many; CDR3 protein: CASSGTGIYGYTF; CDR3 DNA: TGTGCCAGCAGTGGGACAGGGATTTATGGCTACACCTTC
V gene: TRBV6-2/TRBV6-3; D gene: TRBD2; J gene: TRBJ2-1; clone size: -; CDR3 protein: CASSYSVVVAGEYYNEQFF; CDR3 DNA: TGTGCCAGCAGTTACTCGGTCGTCGTAGCGGGAGAGTACTACAATGAGCAGTTCTTC
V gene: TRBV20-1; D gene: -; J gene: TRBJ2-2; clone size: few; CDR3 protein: CSASDWGRTNTGELFF; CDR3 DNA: TGCAGTGCTAGTGACTGGGGACGAACGAACACCGGGGAGCTGTTTTTT
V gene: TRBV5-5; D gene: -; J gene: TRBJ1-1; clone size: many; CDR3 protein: CASSFAGGPNTEAFF; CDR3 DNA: TGTGCCAGCAGCTTTGCCGGGGGACCTAACACTGAAGCTTTCTTT
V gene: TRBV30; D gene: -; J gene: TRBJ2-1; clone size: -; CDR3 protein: CAWRYRGPLGEQFF; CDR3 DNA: TGTGCCTGGAGGTATAGAGGCCCTTTGGGGGAGCAGTTCTTC
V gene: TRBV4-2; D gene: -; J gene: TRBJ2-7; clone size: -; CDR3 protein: CASSQDIRGGDTYEQYF; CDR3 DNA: TGTGCCAGCAGCCAAGATATCAGGGGCGGAGATACCTACGAGCAGTACTTC
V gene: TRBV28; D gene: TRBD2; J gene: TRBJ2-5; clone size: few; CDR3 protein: CASSKAGVVETQYF; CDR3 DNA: TGTGCCAGCAGCAAAGCGGGAGTAGTAGAGACCCAGTACTTC
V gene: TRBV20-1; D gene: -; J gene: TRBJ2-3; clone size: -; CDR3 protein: CSARGTGSTDTQYF; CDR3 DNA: TGCAGTGCTAGAGGTACCGGTAGCACAGATACGCAGTATTTT
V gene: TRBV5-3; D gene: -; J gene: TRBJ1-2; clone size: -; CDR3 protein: CARSSNEPSVGFYRVPYGYTF; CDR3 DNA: TGTGCCAGAAGCTCCAACGAGCCTTCGGTGGGTTTTTACAGGGTCCCCTATGGCTACACCTTC
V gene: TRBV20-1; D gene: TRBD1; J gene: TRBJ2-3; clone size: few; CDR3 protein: CSAMSPGGVTDTQYF; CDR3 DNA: TGCAGTGCTATGAGTCCAGGGGGTGTGACAGATACGCAGTATTTT
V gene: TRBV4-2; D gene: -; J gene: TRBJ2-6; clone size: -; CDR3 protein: CASSPGGTGSLSGANVLTF; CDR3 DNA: TGTGCCAGCAGCCCGGGAGGGACAGGATCCCTCTCTGGGGCCAACGTCCTGACTTTC
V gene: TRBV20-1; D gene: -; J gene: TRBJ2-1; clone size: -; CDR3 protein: CSARGGRGEQFF; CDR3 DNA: TGCAGTGCTAGAGGGGGCAGGGGCGAGCAGTTCTTC
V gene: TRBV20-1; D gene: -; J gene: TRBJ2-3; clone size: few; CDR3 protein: CSPGRADTDTQYF; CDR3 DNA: TGCAGTCCAGGACGAGCGGACACAGATACGCAGTATTTT
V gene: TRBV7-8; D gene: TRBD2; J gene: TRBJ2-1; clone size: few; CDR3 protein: CASSLVLAGGRSYNEQFF; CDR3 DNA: TGTGCCAGCAGCTTAGTACTAGCGGGAGGTCGCTCCTACAATGAGCAGTTCTTC
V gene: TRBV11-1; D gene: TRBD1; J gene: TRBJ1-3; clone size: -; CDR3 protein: CASSSEDREGAYSGNTIYF; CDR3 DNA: TGTGCCAGCAGCTCTGAAGACAGGGAGGGGGCCTACTCTGGAAACACCATATATTTT